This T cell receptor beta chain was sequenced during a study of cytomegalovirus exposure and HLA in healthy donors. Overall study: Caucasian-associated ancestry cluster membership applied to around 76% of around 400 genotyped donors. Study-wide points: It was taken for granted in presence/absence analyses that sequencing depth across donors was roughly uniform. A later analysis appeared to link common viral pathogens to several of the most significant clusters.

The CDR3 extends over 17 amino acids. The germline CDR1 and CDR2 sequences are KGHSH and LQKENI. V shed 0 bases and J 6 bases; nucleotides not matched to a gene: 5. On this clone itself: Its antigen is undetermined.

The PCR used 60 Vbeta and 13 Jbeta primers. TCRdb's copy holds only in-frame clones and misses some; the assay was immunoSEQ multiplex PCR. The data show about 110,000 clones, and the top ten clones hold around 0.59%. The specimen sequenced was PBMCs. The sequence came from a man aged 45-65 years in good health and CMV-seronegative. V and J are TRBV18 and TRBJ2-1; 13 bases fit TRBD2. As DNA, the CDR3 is TGTGCCAGCTCACCACCGGGCAGGACTAGCGGGGGCAATGAGCAGTTCTTC. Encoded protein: CASSPPGRTSGGNEQFF.